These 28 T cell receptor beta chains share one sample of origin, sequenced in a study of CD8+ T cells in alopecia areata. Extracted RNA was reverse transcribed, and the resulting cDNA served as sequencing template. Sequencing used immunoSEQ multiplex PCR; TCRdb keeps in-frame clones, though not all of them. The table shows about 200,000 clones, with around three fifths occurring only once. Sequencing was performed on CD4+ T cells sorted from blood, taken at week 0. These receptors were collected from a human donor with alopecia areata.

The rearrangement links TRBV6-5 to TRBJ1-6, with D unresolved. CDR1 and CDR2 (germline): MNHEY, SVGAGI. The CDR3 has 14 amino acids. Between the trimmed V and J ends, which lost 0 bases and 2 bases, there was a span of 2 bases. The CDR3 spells CASSYSPYNSPLHF. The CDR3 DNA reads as TGTGCCAGCAGTTACTCGCCCTATAATTCACCCCTCCACTTT.

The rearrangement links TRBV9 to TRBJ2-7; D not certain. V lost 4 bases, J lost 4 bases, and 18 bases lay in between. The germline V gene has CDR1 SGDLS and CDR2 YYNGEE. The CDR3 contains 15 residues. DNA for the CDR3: TGTGCCAGCAGCCTCCGGTCTGGGCCCGGGTACGAGCAGTACTTC. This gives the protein CASSLRSGPGYEQYF.

The CDR3, as DNA: TGCGCCAGCAGCTCCGACAGGGAGAGAGGGGAGCAGTACTTC. The encoded protein is CASSSDRERGEQYF. The chain couples TRBV5-1 to TRBJ2-7; 7 bases agree with TRBD1. V shed 3 bases and J 7 bases; nucleotides not matched to a gene: 10. This CDR3 is 14 amino acids long. Germline loops: CDR1 SGHRS, CDR2 YFSETQ.

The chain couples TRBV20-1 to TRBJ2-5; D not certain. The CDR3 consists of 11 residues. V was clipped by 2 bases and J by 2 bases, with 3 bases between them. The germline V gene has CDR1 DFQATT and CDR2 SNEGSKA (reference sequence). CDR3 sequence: CSARLQETQYF. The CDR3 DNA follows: TGCAGTGCTAGACTACAAGAGACCCAGTACTTC.

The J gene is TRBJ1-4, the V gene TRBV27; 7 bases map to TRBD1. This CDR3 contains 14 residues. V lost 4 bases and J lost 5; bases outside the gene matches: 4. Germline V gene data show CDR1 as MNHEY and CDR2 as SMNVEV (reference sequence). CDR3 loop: CASSSRGRNEKLFF. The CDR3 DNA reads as TGTGCCAGCAGTTCGAGGGGGCGAAATGAAAAACTGTTTTTT.

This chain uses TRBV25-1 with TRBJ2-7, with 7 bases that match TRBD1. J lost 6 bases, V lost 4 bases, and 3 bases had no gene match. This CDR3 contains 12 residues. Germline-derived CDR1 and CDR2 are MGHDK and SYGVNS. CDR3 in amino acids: CASSGDRVEQYF. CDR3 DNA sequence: TGTGCCAGCAGTGGCGACAGGGTCGAGCAGTACTTC.

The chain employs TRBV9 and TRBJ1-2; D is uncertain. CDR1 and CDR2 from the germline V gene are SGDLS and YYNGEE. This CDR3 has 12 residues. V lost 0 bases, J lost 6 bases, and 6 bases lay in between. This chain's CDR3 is CASSVASNGYTF. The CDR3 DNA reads TGTGCCAGCAGCGTAGCCTCCAATGGCTACACCTTC.

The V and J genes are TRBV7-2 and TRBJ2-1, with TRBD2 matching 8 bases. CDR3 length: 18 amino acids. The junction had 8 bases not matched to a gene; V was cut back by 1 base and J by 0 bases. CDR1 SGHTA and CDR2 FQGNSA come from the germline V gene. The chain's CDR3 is CASSLDGSGVSSYNEQFF. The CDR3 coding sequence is TGTGCCAGCAGCTTAGATGGTAGCGGGGTATCCTCCTACAATGAGCAGTTCTTC.

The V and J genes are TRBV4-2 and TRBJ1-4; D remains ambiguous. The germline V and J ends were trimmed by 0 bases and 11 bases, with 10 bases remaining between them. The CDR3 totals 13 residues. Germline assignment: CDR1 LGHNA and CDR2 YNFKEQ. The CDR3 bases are TGTGCCAGCAGCCAAGAGAATGGGCCCAAACTGTTTTTT. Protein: CASSQENGPKLFF.

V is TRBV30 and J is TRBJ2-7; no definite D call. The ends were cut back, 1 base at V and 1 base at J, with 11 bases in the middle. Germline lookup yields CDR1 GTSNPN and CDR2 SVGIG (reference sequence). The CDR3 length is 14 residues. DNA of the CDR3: TGTGCCTGGAGTGGACACCCAGGATCCTACGAGCAGTACTTC. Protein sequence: CAWSGHPGSYEQYF.

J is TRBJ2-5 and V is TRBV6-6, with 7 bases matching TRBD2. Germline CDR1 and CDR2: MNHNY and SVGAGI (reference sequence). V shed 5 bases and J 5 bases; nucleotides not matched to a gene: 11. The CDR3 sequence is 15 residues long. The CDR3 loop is CASSTRTRGGETQYF. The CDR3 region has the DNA TGTGCCAGCAGTACAAGGACTAGAGGTGGGGAGACCCAGTACTTC.

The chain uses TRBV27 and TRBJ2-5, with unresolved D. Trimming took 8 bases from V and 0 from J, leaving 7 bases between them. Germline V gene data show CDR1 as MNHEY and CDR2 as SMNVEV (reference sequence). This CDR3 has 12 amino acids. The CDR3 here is CASGEDQETQYF. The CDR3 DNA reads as TGTGCCAGCGGCGAGGACCAAGAGACCCAGTACTTC.

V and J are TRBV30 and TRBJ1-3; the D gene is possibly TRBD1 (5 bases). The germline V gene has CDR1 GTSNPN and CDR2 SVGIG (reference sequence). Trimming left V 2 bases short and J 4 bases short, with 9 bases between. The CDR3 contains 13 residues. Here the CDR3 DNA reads TGTGCCTGGAGTAGGGGCGCGGGAAACACCATATATTTT. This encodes CAWSRGAGNTIYF.

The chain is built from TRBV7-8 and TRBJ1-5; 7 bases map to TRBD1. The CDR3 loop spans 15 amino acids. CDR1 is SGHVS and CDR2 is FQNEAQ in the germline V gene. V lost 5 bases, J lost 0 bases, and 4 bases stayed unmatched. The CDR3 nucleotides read TGTGCCAGCAGCCACGACAGGGCTAGCAATCAGCCCCAGCATTTT. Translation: CASSHDRASNQPQHF.

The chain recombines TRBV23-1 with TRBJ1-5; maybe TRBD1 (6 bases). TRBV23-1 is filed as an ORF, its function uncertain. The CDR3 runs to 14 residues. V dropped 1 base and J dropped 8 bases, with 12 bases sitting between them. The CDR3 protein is CASSQWGGREPQHF. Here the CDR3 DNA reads TGCGCCAGCAGTCAATGGGGGGGCAGGGAGCCCCAGCATTTT.

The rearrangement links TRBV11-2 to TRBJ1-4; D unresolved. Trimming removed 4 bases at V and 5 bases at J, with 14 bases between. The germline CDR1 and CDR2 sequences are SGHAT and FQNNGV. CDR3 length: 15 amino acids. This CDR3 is CASSSGGGLNEKLFF. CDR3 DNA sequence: TGTGCCAGCAGCTCCGGCGGAGGGCTGAATGAAAAACTGTTTTTT.

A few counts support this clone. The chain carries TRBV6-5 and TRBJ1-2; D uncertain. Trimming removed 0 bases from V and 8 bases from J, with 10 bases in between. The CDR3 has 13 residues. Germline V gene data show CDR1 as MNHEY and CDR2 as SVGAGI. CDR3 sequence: CASSYSILGGYTF. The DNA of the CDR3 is TGTGCCAGCAGTTACTCGATCCTGGGGGGCTACACCTTC.

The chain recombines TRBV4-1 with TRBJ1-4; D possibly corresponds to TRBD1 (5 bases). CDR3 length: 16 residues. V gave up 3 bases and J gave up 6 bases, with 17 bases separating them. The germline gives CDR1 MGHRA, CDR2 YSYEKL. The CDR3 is CASSQNPGTLDEKLFF. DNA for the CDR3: TGCGCCAGCAGCCAGAACCCCGGGACCCTCGATGAAAAACTGTTTTTT.

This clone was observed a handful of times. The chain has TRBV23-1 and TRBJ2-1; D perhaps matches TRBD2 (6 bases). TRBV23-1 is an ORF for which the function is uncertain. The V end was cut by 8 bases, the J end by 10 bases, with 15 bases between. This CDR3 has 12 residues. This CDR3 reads CASGGPGREQFF. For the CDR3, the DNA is TGCGCCAGCGGCGGACCTGGGAGGGAGCAGTTCTTC.

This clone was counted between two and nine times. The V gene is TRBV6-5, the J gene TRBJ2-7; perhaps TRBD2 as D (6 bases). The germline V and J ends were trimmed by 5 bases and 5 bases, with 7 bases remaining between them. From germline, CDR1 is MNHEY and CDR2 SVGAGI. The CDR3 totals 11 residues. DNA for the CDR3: TGTGCCAGCAGTGGAGGGCACGAGCAGTACTTC. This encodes CASSGGHEQYF.

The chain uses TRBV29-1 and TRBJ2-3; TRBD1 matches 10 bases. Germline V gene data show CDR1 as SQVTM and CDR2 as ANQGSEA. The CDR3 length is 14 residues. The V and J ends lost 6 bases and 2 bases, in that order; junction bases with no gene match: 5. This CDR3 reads CSVRTGGATDTQYF. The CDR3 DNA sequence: TGCAGCGTACGGACAGGGGGGGCCACAGATACGCAGTATTTT.

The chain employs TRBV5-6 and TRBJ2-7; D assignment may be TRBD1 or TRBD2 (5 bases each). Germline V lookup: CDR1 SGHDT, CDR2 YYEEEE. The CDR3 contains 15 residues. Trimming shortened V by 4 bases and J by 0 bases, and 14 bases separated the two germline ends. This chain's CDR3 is CASSLYGTTSYEQYF. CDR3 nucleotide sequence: TGTGCCAGCAGCCTCTACGGGACCACCTCCTACGAGCAGTACTTC.

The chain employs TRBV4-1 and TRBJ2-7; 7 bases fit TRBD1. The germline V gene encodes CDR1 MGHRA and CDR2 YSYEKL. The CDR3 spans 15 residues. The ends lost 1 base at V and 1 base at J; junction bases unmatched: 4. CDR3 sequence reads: CASSQGQGDSYEQYF. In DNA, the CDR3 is TGCGCCAGCAGCCAAGGACAGGGAGATTCCTACGAGCAGTACTTC.

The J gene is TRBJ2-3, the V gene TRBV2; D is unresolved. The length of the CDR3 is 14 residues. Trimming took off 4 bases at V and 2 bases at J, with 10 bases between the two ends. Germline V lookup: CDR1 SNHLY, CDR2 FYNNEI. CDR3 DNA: TGTGCCAGCAGTGTCCTAGGGAACACAGATACGCAGTATTTT. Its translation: CASSVLGNTDTQYF. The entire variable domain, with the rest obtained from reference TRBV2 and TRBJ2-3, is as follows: EPEVTQTPSHQVTQMGQEVILRCVPISNHLYFYWYRQILGQKVEFLVSFYNNEISEKSEIFDDQFSVERPDGSNFTLKIRSTKLEDSAMYFCASSVLGNTDTQYFGPGTRLTVL.

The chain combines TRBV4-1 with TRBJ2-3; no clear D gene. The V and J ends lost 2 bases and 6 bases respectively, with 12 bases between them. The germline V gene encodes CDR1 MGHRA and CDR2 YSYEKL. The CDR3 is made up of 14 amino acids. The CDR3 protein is CASSQPTVRDTQYF. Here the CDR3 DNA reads TGCGCCAGCAGCCAACCGACGGTGAGGGATACGCAGTATTTT.

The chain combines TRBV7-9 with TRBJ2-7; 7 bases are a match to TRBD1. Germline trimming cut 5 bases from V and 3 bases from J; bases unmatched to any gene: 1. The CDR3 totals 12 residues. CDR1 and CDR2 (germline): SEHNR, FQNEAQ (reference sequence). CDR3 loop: CASSRQGYEQYF. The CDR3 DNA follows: TGTGCCAGCAGCCGACAGGGCTACGAGCAGTACTTC.

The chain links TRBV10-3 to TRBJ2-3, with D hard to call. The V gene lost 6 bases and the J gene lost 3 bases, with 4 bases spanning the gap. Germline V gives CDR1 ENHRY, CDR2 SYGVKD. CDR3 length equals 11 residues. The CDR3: CAIRGTDTQYF. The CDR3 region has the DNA TGTGCCATCAGGGGGACAGATACGCAGTATTTT.

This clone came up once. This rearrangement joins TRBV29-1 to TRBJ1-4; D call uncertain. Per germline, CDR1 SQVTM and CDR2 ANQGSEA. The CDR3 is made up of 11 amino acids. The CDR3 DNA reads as TGCAGTGGGGAGGAAAATGAAAAACTGTTTTTT. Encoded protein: CSGEENEKLFF.